This T cell receptor beta chain was profiled in a study of T cell responses to AZD1222 COVID-19 vaccine (TCRdb year 2021). About the investigation overall: AZD1222 recipients with second doses at about 4 weeks or about 12 weeks were pooled, because spike-specific TCR depth and breadth did not differ between schedules. TCR sequencing was performed for over 230 trial participants, of whom around 200 were given two doses of AZD1222 and 26 were given two doses of MenACWY control vaccine. Trial participants were enrolled into age subgroups of 18-55, 56-69 and 70-plus years, which contained roughly 140, 27 and 60 TCR-sequenced participants, respectively.

Inclusive of the bounding cysteine and phenylalanine, the CDR3 is 15 residues long. Only the CDR3 DNA is retained, 45 bases long and in frame from the first base. V drops 2 bases and J drops 6 bases, leaving 14 bases in between. In the germline V gene (reference sequence), CDR1 corresponds to PRHDT and CDR2 to FYEKMQ. General conclusions and limits of the study: The 56-69-year group was small, and its depth increase did not reach significance, likely because of low power. Participants were mostly white British, with more females than males. The authors suggested clonal diversity may have been underestimated. A significant rise in spike-specific TCR breadth and depth was observed after two AZD1222 doses relative to day 0 and relative to MenACWY recipients. CD4 TCRs associated with the vaccine covered the entire spike protein, and the dominant responses were in regions 160-218 and 743-854. Conclusions about previously exposed vaccinees are limited, since just five or six AZD1222 recipients were seropositive for SARS-CoV-2 at baseline. Because no day 14 peak-response samples were available, the repertoires could be characterized only after the peak T cell response. Nearly half of unique spike-specific TCRs reportedly recognized epitopes outside regions mutated in the B.1.351 and B.1.1.7 variants.

The CDR3 regions of human TCRbeta chains were analyzed by immunosequencing. In the source study's methods: Repertoire TCRs were matched against a reference library of SARS-CoV-2-specific TCRs generated with the MIRA antigen-specificity platform. Breadth meant the fraction of unique TCRs that were SARS-CoV-2-associated, whereas depth meant the fraction of total T cells that were SARS-CoV-2-associated. Using the MIRA data, every spike-specific TCR was mapped to the spike region that the TCR reacted to and assigned to either a CD4 or a CD8 class. Log10-transformed breadth and depth values were compared by one-way ANOVA with Sidak's multiple comparisons tests. In TCRdb, the immuneACCESS table is reduced to in-frame sequences with V and J assigned. These tables do not hold every clone; where another copy was compared, an unresolved V gene accounts for under half, and the others remain unexplained. The DNA gave D and trimming, while V, J and clone size come from that table. The sample has around 84,000 clones on record, 85% to 90% of them singletons. Just over 30% of the sample is in the top ten clones.

In the paper's terms, the time point label means: baseline before first vaccination. Vaccinee samples came from UK trials COV001 and COV002, including a single-blind randomized controlled phase 2/3 trial of AZD1222 (ChAdOx1 nCoV-19) in healthy adults. Trial participant PBMC samples were collected at day 0 and day 28 after the second dose for TCRbeta chain sequencing. Of note for this clone: Its cognate antigen has yet to be identified. There are no base qualities to consult, and no much larger clone falls within one base.

The chain couples TRBV13 to TRBJ2-1; the D region may be TRBD1 or TRBD2, each matching 6 bases equally. This clonotype was sampled from an adult in good health. This specimen consisted of peripheral blood, obtained on day 0 of AZD1222 vaccination. CDR3 sequence: CASSLQAGRGNEQFF. The nucleotide sequence reads TGTGCCAGCAGCTTACAAGCGGGCAGGGGCAATGAGCAGTTCTTC.